This entry lists 28 T cell receptor beta chains sequenced from one sample in a study of T cell responses to AZD1222 COVID-19 vaccine. Libraries were prepared by immunoSEQ multiplex PCR; TCRdb keeps only in-frame clonotypes and omits some of them. The table includes some 150,000 clones, about 93% detected once. The sequenced sample was peripheral blood, obtained 28 days after the second AZD1222 dose. The receptors stem from an adult who received the AZD1222 COVID-19 vaccine.

This rearrangement joins TRBV9 to TRBJ1-2, with 8 nucleotides matching TRBD1. The CDR3 has 15 residues. With 4 bases clipped from V and 5 bases from J, the junction kept 10 bases outside the gene matches. The germline V gene encodes CDR1 SGDLS and CDR2 YYNGEE. CDR3 sequence (DNA): TGTGCCAGCAGCTCCCAATTGACAGGGGAATATGGCTACACCTTC. It codes for CASSSQLTGEYGYTF.

Comments on this clone: Other DNA sequences of this sample code for an identical CDR3. The CDR3 reads CASRTDSYGYTF. CDR3 DNA: TGCGCCAGCAGGACAGACTCCTATGGCTACACCTTC. V and J are TRBV10-2 and TRBJ1-2; D may be TRBD1 (5 bases). This CDR3 is built from 12 residues. V shed 6 bases and J shed 4 bases, with 9 bases lying between them. Germline V CDR1 and CDR2: WSHSY, SAAADI.

This clone appeared once. CDR3 region: CASSPDWSSITGELFF. The CDR3 DNA is TGTGCCAGCTCACCCGACTGGAGTTCGATCACCGGGGAGCTGTTTTTT. The chain has TRBV18 and TRBJ2-2; D is undetermined. The CDR3 has 16 amino acids. Germline-derived CDR1 and CDR2 are KGHSH and LQKENI. The V end lost 3 bases, the J end lost 4 bases, and 15 bases lay between the germline ends. Variable domain in full (rest from reference TRBV18 and TRBJ2-2): NAGVMQNPRHLVRRRGQEARLRCSPMKGHSHVYWYRQLPEEGLKFMVYLQKENIIDESGMPKERFSAEFPKEGPSILRIQQVVRGDSAAYFCASSPDWSSITGELFFGEGSRLTVL.

This clone occurred a few times. The V and J genes are TRBV28 and TRBJ2-7; no firm D call. The V end lost 8 bases, the J end lost 6 bases, and 23 bases lay between the germline ends. This CDR3 spans 15 amino acids. The germline gives CDR1 MDHEN, CDR2 SYDVKM. CDR3 bases: TGTGCCAGCGAATCCGGTAAAAGGAGCTTCGCCGAGCAGTACTTC. Residues: CASESGKRSFAEQYF.

The chain couples TRBV7-6 to TRBJ2-1; the match to TRBD2 covers 7 bases. This CDR3 contains 16 residues. The germline gives CDR1 SGHVS, CDR2 FNYEAQ. V lost 1 base to trimming and J lost 4 bases; unmatched junction nucleotides: 7. The CDR3 protein is CASSLEKRDVYNEQFF. The DNA for the CDR3 is TGTGCCAGCAGCTTAGAGAAGCGGGATGTTTACAATGAGCAGTTCTTC. Full variable domain (outside the CDR3, taken from reference TRBV7-6 and TRBJ2-1): GAGVSQSPRYKVTKRGQDVALRCDPISGHVSLYWYRQALGQGPEFLTYFNYEAQQDKSGLPNDRFSAERPEGSISTLTIQRTEQRDSAMYRCASSLEKRDVYNEQFFGPGTRLTVL.

The rearrangement links TRBV11-2 to TRBJ2-7; TRBD1 matches at 7 bases. Germline-derived CDR1 and CDR2 are SGHAT and FQNNGV. With 5 bases clipped from V and 2 bases from J, the junction kept 3 bases outside the gene matches. This CDR3 contains 13 residues. As DNA, the CDR3 is TGTGCCAGCAGCGTCGACAGGGCCTACGAGCAGTACTTC. Its protein is CASSVDRAYEQYF.

The chain recombines TRBV25-1 with TRBJ1-5; 8 positions agree with TRBD1. The CDR3 length is 16 residues. The V gene's germline CDR1 is MGHDK and CDR2 SYGVNS. The junction had 11 bases not matched to a gene; V was cut back by 10 bases and J by 0 bases. The CDR3 loop is CATTLGTGASNQPQHF. CDR3 bases: TGTGCCACCACCTTGGGGACAGGCGCTAGCAATCAGCCCCAGCATTTT. The full variable domain, rest sourced from reference TRBV25-1 and TRBJ1-5, is EADIYQTPRYLVIGTGKKITLECSQTMGHDKMYWYQQDPGMELHLIHYSYGVNSTEKGDLSSESTVSRIRTEHFPLTLESARPSHTSQYLCATTLGTGASNQPQHFGDGTRLSIL.

The chain combines TRBV18 with TRBJ1-2; D is undetermined. The V end lost 0 bases, the J end lost 3 bases, and 14 bases lay between the germline ends. CDR3 length: 16 residues. CDR1 and CDR2 (germline): KGHSH, LQKENI. The CDR3 sequence: CASSPPRREYDYGYTF. CDR3 in DNA: TGTGCCAGCTCACCACCGAGGAGGGAGTATGACTATGGCTACACCTTC.

The gene calls are TRBV7-9 and TRBJ2-7; 11 bases are shared with TRBD1. Germline lookup yields CDR1 SEHNR and CDR2 FQNEAQ (reference sequence). The CDR3 is made up of 16 amino acids. V dropped 5 bases and J dropped 2; count of bases not matched to a gene: 8. The CDR3 here is CASSGWTGGVAYEQYF. The CDR3 DNA sequence: TGTGCCAGCAGCGGTTGGACAGGGGGCGTCGCCTACGAGCAGTACTTC. Filled out from reference TRBV7-9 and TRBJ2-7, the complete variable domain reads DTGVSQNPRHKITKRGQNVTFRCDPISEHNRLYWYRQTLGQGPEFLTYFQNEAQLEKSRLLSDRFSAERPKGSFSTLEIQRTEQGDSAMYLCASSGWTGGVAYEQYFGPGTRLTVT.

This clone was seen once. The chain employs TRBV4-1 and TRBJ2-7, with 10 bases fitting TRBD2. The CDR3 is made up of 15 amino acids. The germline CDR1 and CDR2 sequences are MGHRA and YSYEKL. V shed 1 base and J 2 bases; nucleotides not matched to a gene: 2. CDR3 sequence: CASSQGTSGTYEQYF. DNA of the CDR3: TGCGCCAGCAGCCAAGGGACTAGCGGTACCTACGAGCAGTACTTC.

The J gene is TRBJ2-7, the V gene TRBV5-4; maybe TRBD2 (6 bases). V was clipped by 0 bases and J by 2 bases, with 12 bases between them. This CDR3 contains 15 residues. Germline-derived CDR1 and CDR2 are SGHNT and YYREEE (reference sequence). For the CDR3, the DNA is TGTGCCAGCAGCTTGGAGGGAGGATCCCCCTACGAGCAGTACTTC. Translation gives CASSLEGGSPYEQYF.

The chain combines TRBV18 with TRBJ2-7; 8 bases align to TRBD1. The CDR3 is 15 residues long. The V gene's germline CDR1 is KGHSH and CDR2 LQKENI. With V trimmed by 0 bases and J by 3 bases, 4 bases remained unmatched. The CDR3 sequence: CASSPPTGGNYEQYF. The DNA for the CDR3 is TGTGCCAGCTCACCACCTACAGGGGGTAACTACGAGCAGTACTTC. Complete variable domain (other parts from reference TRBV18 and TRBJ2-7): NAGVMQNPRHLVRRRGQEARLRCSPMKGHSHVYWYRQLPEEGLKFMVYLQKENIIDESGMPKERFSAEFPKEGPSILRIQQVVRGDSAAYFCASSPPTGGNYEQYFGPGTRLTVT.

CDR3 in DNA: TGTGCCAGCAGCACTAGCGGGAGGTTTGTAGATACGCAGTATTTT. It yields the protein CASSTSGRFVDTQYF. V usage is TRBV9 and J usage is TRBJ2-3, with 12 bases matching TRBD2. With V trimmed by 4 bases and J by 5 bases, 5 bases remained unmatched. Germline V CDR1 and CDR2: SGDLS, YYNGEE. The CDR3 runs to 15 residues. Drawing the rest from reference TRBV9 and TRBJ2-3, the complete variable domain is DSGVTQTPKHLITATGQRVTLRCSPRSGDLSVYWYQQSLDQGLQFLIQYYNGEERAKGNILERFSAQQFPDLHSELNLSSLELGDSALYFCASSTSGRFVDTQYFGPGTRLTVL.

The V call is TRBV5-1, the J call TRBJ1-4, with TRBD1 matching 9 bases. Germline V gives CDR1 SGHRS, CDR2 YFSETQ. The CDR3 loop spans 15 amino acids. J lost 6 bases, V lost 4 bases, and 7 bases had no gene match. The DNA for the CDR3 is TGCGCCAGCAGCCCCGGACAGGGGAATTATGAAAAACTGTTTTTT. Translation: CASSPGQGNYEKLFF.

The genes are TRBV6-2 or TRBV6-3 and TRBJ2-3; D gene unclear. V was shortened by 5 bases and J by 6 bases, with 6 bases between the two germline ends. Germline V gives CDR1 MNHEY, CDR2 SVGEGT. The CDR3 runs to 11 residues. The CDR3, as DNA: TGTGCCAGCAGTCAAGCGGATACGCAGTATTTT. This sequence encodes CASSQADTQYF.

The V gene is TRBV5-1, the J gene TRBJ1-1, with no clear D. Trimming removed 2 bases from V and 4 bases from J, with 9 bases in between. This CDR3 has 13 residues. In germline, CDR1 is SGHRS, CDR2 YFSETQ. The CDR3 coding sequence is TGCGCCAGCAGCTTTCCACGCAGCACTGAAGCTTTCTTT. It encodes CASSFPRSTEAFF. Complete variable domain (other parts from reference TRBV5-1 and TRBJ1-1): KAGVTQTPRYLIKTRGQQVTLSCSPISGHRSVSWYQQTPGQGLQFLFEYFSETQRNKGNFPGRFSGRQFSNSRSEMNVSTLELGDSALYLCASSFPRSTEAFFGQGTRLTVV.

This sequence joins TRBV15 and TRBJ1-4; 7 bases match TRBD1. V was pared by 0 bases and J by 4 bases, with 8 bases of the junction left unmatched. CDR1 and CDR2 from the germline V gene are LNHNV and YYDKDF (reference sequence). The CDR3 spans 17 residues. The CDR3 sequence: CATSRDGAGGLNEKLFF. CDR3 DNA sequence: TGTGCCACCAGCAGAGACGGAGCAGGGGGACTTAATGAAAAACTGTTTTTT.

This rearrangement joins TRBV6-6 to TRBJ1-1; maybe TRBD1 (6 bases). The CDR3 has 14 residues. V shed 5 bases and J shed 1 base, with 11 bases lying between them. Germline V gene sequence: CDR1 MNHNY, CDR2 SVGAGI (reference sequence). The CDR3 nucleotides read TGTGCCAGCAGTGACCGAGGGGGGAACACTGAAGCTTTCTTT. Amino acid sequence: CASSDRGGNTEAFF.

V usage is TRBV5-6 and J usage is TRBJ2-5; 7 bases are shared with TRBD1. The CDR3 is 13 residues long. V lost 4 bases and J lost 2; bases outside the gene matches: 2. Germline CDR1 SGHDT, CDR2 YYEEEE. CDR3 sequence reads: CASSTGQQETQYF. The CDR3 DNA is TGTGCCAGCAGCACGGGACAGCAAGAGACCCAGTACTTC.

Here the CDR3 DNA reads TGTGCCAGCAGGGACAACAATCAGCCCCAGCATTTT. Amino acids: CASRDNNQPQHF. The chain carries TRBV12-3 or TRBV12-4 and TRBJ1-5, with D tentatively TRBD1 (5 bases). The CDR3 runs 12 residues. V was cut by 6 bases and J by 3 bases, with 6 bases left in between.

This chain connects TRBV5-1 to TRBJ1-1; D is perhaps TRBD1 (5 bases). Trimming removed 1 base from V and 1 base from J, with 8 bases in between. CDR3 length: 14 residues. CDR1 and CDR2 (germline): SGHRS, YFSETQ. The CDR3 DNA sequence: TGCGCCAGCAGCTTGTCCGGGGGGAACACTGAAGCTTTCTTT. It specifies CASSLSGGNTEAFF.

J is TRBJ1-5 and V is TRBV6-5; D not resolved. Looked up from germline, CDR1 is MNHEY and CDR2 is SVGAGI. With 8 bases removed from V and 0 bases from J, the gap between germline ends came to 11 bases. This CDR3 region has 14 residues. The CDR3 DNA is TGTGCCAGCCTCATCGACGGTAGCAATCAGCCCCAGCATTTT. Protein sequence: CASLIDGSNQPQHF.

The chain uses TRBV6-1 and TRBJ1-2; maybe TRBD1 (5 bases). Per the germline V gene, CDR1 is MNHNS and CDR2 is SASEGT. The CDR3 spans 13 residues. Trimming stripped 2 bases from V and 8 bases from J, with 12 bases between. CDR3 residues: CASSERGSWGYTF. CDR3 DNA sequence: TGTGCCAGCAGTGAAAGGGGCTCGTGGGGCTACACCTTC.

The rearrangement links TRBV7-2 to TRBJ2-3; TRBD2 aligns across 7 bases. The CDR3 runs to 16 residues. Trimming took 3 bases from V and 2 from J; bases not matched to a gene: 8. CDR1 SGHTA and CDR2 FQGNSA come from the germline V gene. The chain's CDR3 is CASSFETSPTTDTQYF. The CDR3 DNA reads TGTGCCAGCAGCTTTGAGACTAGCCCCACCACAGATACGCAGTATTTT.

The V gene is TRBV6-4, the J gene TRBJ2-6; D is possibly TRBD1 (5 bases). The CDR3 consists of 14 residues. V lost 9 bases and J lost 4, with 13 bases in between. Germline values: CDR1 MRHNA, CDR2 SNTAGT. In DNA, the CDR3 is TGTGCCAGGAGCAGGGTGCGAGGGGCCAACGTCCTGACTTTC. This encodes CARSRVRGANVLTF.

The V call is TRBV29-1, the J call TRBJ1-2; D unclear. CDR3 length equals 12 residues. Looked up from germline, CDR1 is SQVTM and CDR2 is ANQGSEA. V was shortened by 4 bases and J by 8 bases, with 14 bases between the two germline ends. Written as DNA, the CDR3 is TGCAGCGTTGCTGTTCATTTAGGGGGCTACACCTTC. Encoded protein: CSVAVHLGGYTF.

This sequence joins TRBV21-1 and TRBJ1-1; TRBD1 is taken as the D call from the table, unchecked against the DNA. TRBV21-1 constitutes a pseudogene. The CDR3 runs to 15 residues. The CDR3 nucleotides are TGTGCCAGCAGCCCCCTTCTTGACAGGTGGGGTGAAGCTTTCTTT. Residues: CASSPLLDRWGEAFF.

The gene calls are TRBV27 and TRBJ1-1; tentative D call: TRBD1 (6 bases). V lost 0 bases to trimming and J lost 6 bases, with 11 bases between them. This CDR3 has 14 residues. The germline CDR1 and CDR2 sequences are MNHEY and SMNVEV (reference sequence). CDR3 sequence: CASSLSLRGSEAFF. The CDR3 DNA sequence: TGTGCCAGCAGTTTATCCCTCAGGGGCTCTGAAGCTTTCTTT.